The clone carrying this TCR beta chain was seen only a few times. Antigen unknown. TCRdb reprocessed the reads with MiXCR, giving one entry per CDR3 protein. The top ten hold around 12% of the sample, which has 830,000 or so distinct CDR3 sequences, 30% to 35% seen once. These data originate in a study of T cell repertoires in cytomegalovirus infection. About the study: HLA-C-restricted CMV epitopes, recently identified, and well-studied HLA-B-restricted ones were used by the study. Indications came from public TCR beta signatures; they pointed to CMV infection and to a matching HLA type.

The CDR3 loop spans 13 amino acids. Looked up from germline, CDR1 is SGHNT and CDR2 is YYREEE (reference sequence). Trimming took 2 bases from V and 7 from J; bases not matched to a gene: 4. This chain connects TRBV5-4 to TRBJ2-7, with 9 bases that match TRBD1. The material was cultured CD8+ T cells from PBMCs, obtained from culture after CMV antigen stimulation. The receptor comes from a human donor in good health (CMV status not recorded). Some clones in this sample may be carry-over from other donors' samples. The CDR3 is CASSLQGAREQYV. In DNA form, the CDR3 reads TGTGCCAGCAGCTTACAGGGGGCCCGGGAGCAGTACGTC.